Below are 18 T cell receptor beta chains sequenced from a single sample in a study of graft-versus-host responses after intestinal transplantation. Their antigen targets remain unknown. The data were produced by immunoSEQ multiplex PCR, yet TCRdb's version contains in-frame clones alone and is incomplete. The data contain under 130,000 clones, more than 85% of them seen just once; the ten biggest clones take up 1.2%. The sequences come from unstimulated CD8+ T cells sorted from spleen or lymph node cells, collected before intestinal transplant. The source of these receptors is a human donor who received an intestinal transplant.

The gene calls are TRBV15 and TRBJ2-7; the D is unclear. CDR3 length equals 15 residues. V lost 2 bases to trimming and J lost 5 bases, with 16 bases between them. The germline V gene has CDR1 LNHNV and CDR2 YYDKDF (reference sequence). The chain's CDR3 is CATSRPQDIRHEQYF. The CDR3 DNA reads TGTGCCACCAGCAGACCCCAAGACATTCGACACGAGCAGTACTTC.

CDR3 sequence: CASSLTGVDLAKNIQYF. Here the CDR3 DNA reads TGCGCCAGCAGCTTAACCGGGGTAGACCTAGCCAAAAACATTCAGTACTTC. V and J are TRBV5-1 and TRBJ2-4, with a weak D call TRBD2 (5 bases). The V and J ends lost 2 bases and 0 bases respectively, with 15 bases between them. The CDR3 has 17 residues. The V gene's germline CDR1 is SGHRS and CDR2 YFSETQ.

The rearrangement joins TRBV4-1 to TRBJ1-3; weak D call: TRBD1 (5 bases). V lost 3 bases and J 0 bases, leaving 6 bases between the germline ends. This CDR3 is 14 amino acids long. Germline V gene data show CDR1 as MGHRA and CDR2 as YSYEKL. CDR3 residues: CASSHGGSGNTIYF. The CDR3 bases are TGCGCCAGCAGCCACGGGGGCTCTGGAAACACCATATATTTT.

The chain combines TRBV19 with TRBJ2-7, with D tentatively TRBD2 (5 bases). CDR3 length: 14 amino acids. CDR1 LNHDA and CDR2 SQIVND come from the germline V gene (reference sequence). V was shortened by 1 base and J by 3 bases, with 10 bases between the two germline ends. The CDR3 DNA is TGTGCCAGTAGTATAGGTAACGGGAACTACGAGCAGTACTTC. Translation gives CASSIGNGNYEQYF.

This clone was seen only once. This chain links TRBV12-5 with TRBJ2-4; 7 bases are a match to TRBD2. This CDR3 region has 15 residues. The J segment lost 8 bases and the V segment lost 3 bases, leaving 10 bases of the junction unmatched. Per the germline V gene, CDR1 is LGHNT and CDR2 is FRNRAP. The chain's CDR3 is CASGFSAGGGDIQYF. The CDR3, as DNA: TGTGCTAGTGGTTTCTCGGCCGGGGGAGGGGACATTCAGTACTTC.

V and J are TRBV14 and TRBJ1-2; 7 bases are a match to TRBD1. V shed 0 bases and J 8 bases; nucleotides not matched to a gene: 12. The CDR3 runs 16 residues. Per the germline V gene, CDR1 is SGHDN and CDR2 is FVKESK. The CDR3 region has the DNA TGTGCCAGCAGCCAAGATCGAGGGGACAGAAAGATAGGCTACACCTTC. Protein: CASSQDRGDRKIGYTF.

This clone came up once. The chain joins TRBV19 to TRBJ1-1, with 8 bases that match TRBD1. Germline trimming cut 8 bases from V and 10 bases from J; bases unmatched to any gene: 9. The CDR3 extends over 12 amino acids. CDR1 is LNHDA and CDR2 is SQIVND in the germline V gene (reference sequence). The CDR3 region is CASSRDRRTAFF. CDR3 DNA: TGTGCCAGTTCTAGGGACAGGAGAACAGCTTTCTTT.

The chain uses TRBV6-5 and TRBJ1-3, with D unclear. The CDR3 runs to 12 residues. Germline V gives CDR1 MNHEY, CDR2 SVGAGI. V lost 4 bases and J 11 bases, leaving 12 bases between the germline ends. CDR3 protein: CASSSHTGAIYF. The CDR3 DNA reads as TGTGCCAGCAGTTCGCACACGGGCGCCATATATTTT.

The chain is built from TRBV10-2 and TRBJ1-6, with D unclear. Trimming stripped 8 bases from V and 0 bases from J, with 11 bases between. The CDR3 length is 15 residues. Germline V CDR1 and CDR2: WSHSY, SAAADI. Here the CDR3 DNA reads TGCGCCAGCTCAGGCGGGAGCTCCTATAATTCACCCCTCCACTTT. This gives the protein CASSGGSSYNSPLHF.

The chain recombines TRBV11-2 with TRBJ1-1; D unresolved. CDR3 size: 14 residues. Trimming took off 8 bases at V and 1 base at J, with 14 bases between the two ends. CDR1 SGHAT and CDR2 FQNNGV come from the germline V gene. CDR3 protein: CASRELGGNTEAFF. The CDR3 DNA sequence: TGTGCCAGCCGTGAATTGGGTGGGAACACTGAAGCTTTCTTT.

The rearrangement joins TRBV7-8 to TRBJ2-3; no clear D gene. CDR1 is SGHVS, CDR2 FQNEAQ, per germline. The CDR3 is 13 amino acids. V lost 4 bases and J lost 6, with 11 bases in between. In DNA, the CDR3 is TGTGCCAGCAGCTCCTACAGTGGGGATACGCAGTATTTT. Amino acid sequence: CASSSYSGDTQYF.

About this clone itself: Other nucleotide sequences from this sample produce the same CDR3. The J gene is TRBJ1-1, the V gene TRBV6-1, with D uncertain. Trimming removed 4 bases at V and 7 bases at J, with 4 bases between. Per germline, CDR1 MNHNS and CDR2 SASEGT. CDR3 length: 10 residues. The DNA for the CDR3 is TGTGCCAGCAGTGGAGGTGAAGCTTTCTTT. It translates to CASSGGEAFF.

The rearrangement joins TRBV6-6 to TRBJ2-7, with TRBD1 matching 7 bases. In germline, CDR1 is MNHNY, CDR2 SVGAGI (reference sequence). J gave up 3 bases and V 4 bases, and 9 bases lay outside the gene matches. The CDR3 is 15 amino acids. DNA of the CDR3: TGTGCCAGCAGTTTAGGACAGGCCACCCTCTACGAGCAGTACTTC. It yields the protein CASSLGQATLYEQYF.

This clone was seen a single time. The CDR3 nucleotides read TGTGCTAGTGGTCCCGCCTCCCTCGGGGCGAGTGAGCAGTTCTTC. It codes for CASGPASLGASEQFF. The chain joins TRBV12-5 to TRBJ2-1; either TRBD1 or TRBD2 may supply D (5 bases each). This CDR3 contains 15 residues. Germline CDR1 reads LGHNT; CDR2 reads FRNRAP. Trimming stripped 5 bases from V and 9 bases from J, with 20 bases between. The full variable domain, rest sourced from reference TRBV12-5 and TRBJ2-1, is DARVTQTPRHKVTEMGQEVTMRCQPILGHNTVFWYRQTMMQGLELLAYFRNRAPLDDSGMPKDRFSAEMPDATLATLKIQPSEPRDSAVYFCASGPASLGASEQFFGPGTRLTVL.

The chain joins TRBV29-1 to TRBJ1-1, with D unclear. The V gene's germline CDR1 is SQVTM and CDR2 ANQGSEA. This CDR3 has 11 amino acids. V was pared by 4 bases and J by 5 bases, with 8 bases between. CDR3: CSVGRGTEAFF. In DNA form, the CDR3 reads TGCAGCGTTGGGCGTGGAACTGAAGCTTTCTTT.

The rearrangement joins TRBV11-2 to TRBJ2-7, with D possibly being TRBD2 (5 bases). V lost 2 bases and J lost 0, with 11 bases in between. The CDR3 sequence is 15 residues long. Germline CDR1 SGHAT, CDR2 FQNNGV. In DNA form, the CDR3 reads TGTGCCAGCAGCTTAACTAGGCAGGACTCCTACGAGCAGTACTTC. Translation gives CASSLTRQDSYEQYF.

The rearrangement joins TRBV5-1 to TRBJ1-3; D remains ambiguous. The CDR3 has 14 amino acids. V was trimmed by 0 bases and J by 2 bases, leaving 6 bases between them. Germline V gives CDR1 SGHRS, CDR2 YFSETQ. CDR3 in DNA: TGCGCCAGCAGCTTGGGGGATGCTGGAAACACCATATATTTT. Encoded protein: CASSLGDAGNTIYF.

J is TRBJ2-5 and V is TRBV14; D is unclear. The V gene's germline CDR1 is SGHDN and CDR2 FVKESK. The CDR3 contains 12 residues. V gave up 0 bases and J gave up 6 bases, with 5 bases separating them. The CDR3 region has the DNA TGTGCCAGCAGCCAAGATATAAAGACCCAGTACTTC. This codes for CASSQDIKTQYF.